Listed below are T cell receptor beta chains from one sample, sequenced in a study of blood T cell repertoires in COVID-19. Clones were read by immunoSEQ multiplex PCR, and TCRdb kept only the in-frame ones, dropping some. The table lists hundreds of thousands of clones, around 88% of them singletons. Sequences were obtained from PBMCs or T cells enriched from blood (not recorded which). The receptors were sampled from a man aged 40-49 years who had recovered from COVID-19. The CDR3 runs from the conserved cysteine through the conserved F or W. A D gene is named only where the DNA matches it firmly. Clone size is not always given. Where it is, it says once, few, many or a class for expanded clones.

TRBV24-1	.	TRBD2	TRBJ2-1	TGTGCCACCAGTGCCGGGACTAGCGGCAACAATGAGCAGTTCTTC	CATSAGTSGNNEQFF
TRBV25-1	.	.	TRBJ1-4	TGTGCCAGCAGTGAAACTACAGGGCTAGAAAAACTGTTTTTT	CASSETTGLEKLFF
TRBV5-1	.	TRBD2	TRBJ2-3	TGCGCCAGCAGCAGATCTAGCGGGGACACAGATACGCAGTATTTT	CASSRSSGDTDTQYF
TRBV7-2	once	.	TRBJ1-4	TGTGCCAGCAGCCCAAACCTGAGGGTGGAGAATGAAAAACTGTTTTTT	CASSPNLRVENEKLFF
TRBV19	few	.	TRBJ1-5	TGTGCCAGTAGTATCCTTCCTTGGGGGCGCGGCAATCAGCCCCAGCATTTT	CASSILPWGRGNQPQHF
TRBV3-1/TRBV3-2	.	.	TRBJ1-4	TGTGCCAGCAGCCAAGTCAAAAAACTGTTTTTT	CASSQVKKLFF
TRBV19	.	TRBD1	TRBJ2-3	TGTGCCACTCGGACAGGACCGAACACAGATACGCAGTATTTT	CATRTGPNTDTQYF
TRBV27	.	.	TRBJ2-7	TGTGCCAGCAGTTTCGCCCGAGGCTACGAGCAGTACTTC	CASSFARGYEQYF
TRBV1	.	.	TRBJ2-7	TGCACCAGCAGCCAAGTTCCCGGGATCGCGGAAAGCCCTTCCTACGAGCAGTACTTC	CTSSQVPGIAESPSYEQYF
TRBV5-4	.	TRBD1	TRBJ2-1	TGTGCCAGCAGCTTTGGACAGGCGAGAAGCTCCTACAATGAGCAGTTCTTC	CASSFGQARSSYNEQFF
TRBV30	.	.	TRBJ1-2	TGTGCCTGGAGTGTACGGGGGGGTGGCTACACCTTC	CAWSVRGGGYTF
TRBV9	.	.	TRBJ1-2	TGTGCCAGCAGCGTAACAGGGTCCTATGGCTACACCTTC	CASSVTGSYGYTF
TRBV6-2/TRBV6-3	.	.	TRBJ2-7	TGTGCCAGCAGTTACCCTAGCTACGAGCAGTACTTC	CASSYPSYEQYF
TRBV7-2	.	.	TRBJ2-5	TGTGCCAGCAGCTTAGTATCGGGGGGCGAGGAGACCCAGTACTTC	CASSLVSGGEETQYF
TRBV6-5	.	.	TRBJ1-1	TGTGCCACCCGTATGAACACTGAAGCTTTCTTT	CATRMNTEAFF
TRBV30	.	.	TRBJ1-1	TGTGCCTGGAGTGCCTTGGACATTGCGAACACTGAAGCTTTCTTT	CAWSALDIANTEAFF
TRBV3-1/TRBV3-2	.	.	TRBJ2-1	TGTGCCAGCAGCCACCAGGAGGGAAAACCCTACAATGAGCAGTTCTTC	CASSHQEGKPYNEQFF
TRBV10-2	.	.	TRBJ1-4	TGCGCCAGCAGGTTGGGCCCCGGAGGGGAAAAACTGTTTTTT	CASRLGPGGEKLFF
TRBV18	.	.	TRBJ1-1	TGTGCCAGCTCACTGGAGAGAGGTGAAGCTTTCTTT	CASSLERGEAFF
TRBV7-8	.	.	TRBJ1-1	TGTGCCAGCAGCTTAGTAGCCGTGAACACTGAAGCTTTCTTT	CASSLVAVNTEAFF
TRBV7-9	.	.	TRBJ2-2	TGTGCCAGCAGAGGTGGGGCCCCGGCCGGGGAGCTGTTTTTT	CASRGGAPAGELFF
TRBV7-9	few	.	TRBJ2-7	TGTGCCAGCAGCTTATCCGGGGGATACGAGCAGTACTTC	CASSLSGGYEQYF
TRBV19	.	.	TRBJ2-2	TGTGCCAGTAGATCAACAGGGCGAAACACCGGGGAGCTGTTTTTT	CASRSTGRNTGELFF
TRBV5-6	.	.	TRBJ2-1	TGTGCCAGCAGCTTGGCCGGGGTTGGTAGGAACAATGAGCAGTTCTTC	CASSLAGVGRNNEQFF
TRBV6-5	.	.	TRBJ1-5	TGTGCCAGCAGTTACTCGCGGGGCCAGGATCAGCCCCAGCATTTT	CASSYSRGQDQPQHF
TRBV9	.	TRBD2	TRBJ2-2	TGTGCCAGCAGCGGCAGGGGACTAGCGAACACCGGGGAGCTGTTTTTT	CASSGRGLANTGELFF
TRBV28	.	TRBD1	TRBJ1-1	TGTGCCAGCAGTTTATACGTTTTTGGGGACAGAGAGAGTATGAACACTGAAGCTTTCTTT	CASSLYVFGDRESMNTEAFF
TRBV7-6	.	TRBD1	TRBJ2-2	TGTGCCAGCAGCTCAAGACAGGGGGCCGTTTCCGGGGAGCTGTTTTTT	CASSSRQGAVSGELFF
TRBV2	.	.	TRBJ1-6	TGTGCCAGCTTAGACAGCAATGTTTCACCCCTCCACTTT	CASLDSNVSPLHF
TRBV28	.	TRBD1	TRBJ2-5	TGTGCCAGCAGTTTGCCCGGGACAGTAGAGACCCAGTACTTC	CASSLPGTVETQYF
TRBV5-4	.	.	TRBJ1-4	TGTGCCAGCAGCACCCGGGGGGCTGGTAATGAAAAACTGTTTTTT	CASSTRGAGNEKLFF
TRBV15	.	.	TRBJ1-1	TGTGCCACCACAACTCCGGTAACTCCGGTCACTGAAGCTTTCTTT	CATTTPVTPVTEAFF
TRBV29-1	.	.	TRBJ2-2	TGCAGCGTTGGACAGGGTGCGGGAACGAACACCGGGGAGCTGTTTTTT	CSVGQGAGTNTGELFF
TRBV24-1	.	.	TRBJ1-5	TGTGCCACCAGTGAACTAGGACCCGAGAGCAATCAGCCCCAGCATTTT	CATSELGPESNQPQHF
TRBV19	.	TRBD1	TRBJ1-2	TGTGCCAGTAGCCTGGACAGGGAGAGCTATGGCTACACCTTC	CASSLDRESYGYTF
TRBV19	.	TRBD2	TRBJ2-7	TGTGCCAGTAGTACCCGAGGTAGCGGGAGCGAGATGTTCTACGAGCAGTACTTC	CASSTRGSGSEMFYEQYF
TRBV13	.	.	TRBJ2-1	TGTGCCAGTGGTTCGCCTAACTCCTACAATGAGCAGTTCTTC	CASGSPNSYNEQFF
TRBV7-9	.	.	TRBJ2-5	TGTGCCAGCAGTCAGGGGGGCGGGAGGCCAGAGTACTTC	CASSQGGGRPEYF
TRBV15	.	.	TRBJ1-3	TGTGCCACCCGAAGGGGTGACAGATCTGGAAACACCATATATTTT	CATRRGDRSGNTIYF
TRBV11-2	.	.	TRBJ2-3	TGTGCCAGCAGCTCATTGGTTTCGCTAGCGACAGATACGCAGTATTTT	CASSSLVSLATDTQYF
TRBV15	.	.	TRBJ1-3	TGTGCCACCAGCAGAGAACAGGGACAACGCTCTGGAAACACCATATATTTT	CATSREQGQRSGNTIYF
TRBV5-4	.	TRBD1	TRBJ2-7	TGTGCCAGCAGCATGGGGACAGGGGGCTTCTACGAGCAGTACTTC	CASSMGTGGFYEQYF
TRBV7-9	.	.	TRBJ1-5	TGTGCCAGCAGCTTAGAGGCCGGGGCAGGGGCATCAAATCAGCCCCAGCATTTT	CASSLEAGAGASNQPQHF
TRBV19	.	.	TRBJ1-2	TGTGCCAGTAGCCCCCGAAGGACAGTAAACTATGGCTACACCTTC	CASSPRRTVNYGYTF
TRBV15	.	TRBD2	TRBJ2-3	TGTGCCACCAGCAGAGGAGCCTTGGCGGGGGGCCCCACAGATACGCAGTATTTT	CATSRGALAGGPTDTQYF
TRBV7-7	.	.	TRBJ2-3	TGTGCCAGCAGCGCAGGGGATACTAGCACAGATACGCAGTATTTT	CASSAGDTSTDTQYF
TRBV5-1	.	.	TRBJ2-7	TGCGCCAGCAGCTTGTCAGGGGCGTCCGAGCAGTACTTC	CASSLSGASEQYF
TRBV6-5	.	.	TRBJ1-1	TGTGCCAGCACTGGAATAAGTGGACAGTCACTGGCTTTCTTT	CASTGISGQSLAFF
TRBV4-1	once	.	TRBJ2-7	TGCGCCAGCAGCCAAGCGATGTTTACAGGGTCTGGCTACGAGCAGTACTTC	CASSQAMFTGSGYEQYF
TRBV5-1	.	TRBD1	TRBJ1-1	TGCGCCAGCAGCCCGAGCCCCTCAGGGGGTCAGGCTGAAGCTTTCTTT	CASSPSPSGGQAEAFF
TRBV20-1	.	.	TRBJ1-5	TGCAGTGCTAGTGCATATCGGTGGTTTTCGGGCAATCAGCCCCAGCATTTT	CSASAYRWFSGNQPQHF
TRBV4-1	.	.	TRBJ2-7	TGCGCCAGCAGCACCGGAGGGAGCTCCTACGAGCAGTACTTC	CASSTGGSSYEQYF
TRBV7-9	.	.	TRBJ1-6	TGTGCCAGCAAAACCTACCACGTGGGACACGCGACTTCACCCCTCCACTTT	CASKTYHVGHATSPLHF